The next 29 T cell receptor beta chains were all read from a single sample in a study of T cell responses to AZD1222 COVID-19 vaccine (dated by TCRdb to the early 2020s). This specimen's time point label, per the study, means: baseline before first vaccination. The protocol used for the library was the immunoSEQ multiplex PCR assay. The immuneACCESS repertoire file appears here via TCRdb, limited to in-frame rearrangements. These files lack a portion of the clones; in checked studies, under half of the deficit traces to unresolved V genes, and the cause of the others is not known. The sample profile shows about 140,000 clones; around 88% of them were found once. Approximately 3.7% of the sample lies in the top ten. Sequenced here: peripheral blood, sampled on day 0 of AZD1222 vaccination. The receptors come from an adult in good health.

The chain's CDR3 is CASTWTTNTGELFF. In DNA form, the CDR3 reads TGTGCCAGCACCTGGACCACGAACACCGGGGAGCTGTTTTTT. This rearrangement joins TRBV11-2 to TRBJ2-2; D call uncertain. V lost 7 bases to trimming and J lost 0 bases, with 9 bases between them. Germline CDR1 and CDR2: SGHAT and FQNNGV. This CDR3 region has 14 residues.

This chain connects TRBV11-3 to TRBJ2-3; D gene ambiguous. V lost 3 bases, J lost 2 bases, and 3 bases lay in between. The CDR3 sequence is 12 residues long. CDR1 SGHNT and CDR2 YENEEA come from the germline V gene. The CDR3 DNA reads TGTGCCAGCAGCTTTAACACAGATACGCAGTATTTT. Amino acid sequence: CASSFNTDTQYF.

This clone was recorded a few times. This CDR3 is also generated by other DNA sequences in the sample. The chain links TRBV29-1 to TRBJ1-1, with no clear D. CDR1 and CDR2 from the germline V gene are SQVTM and ANQGSEA. CDR3 length equals 11 residues. Trimming shortened V by 3 bases and J by 8 bases, and 10 bases separated the two germline ends. This CDR3 reads CSVEGLGEAFF. The CDR3 DNA reads TGCAGCGTTGAGGGCTTGGGAGAAGCTTTCTTT.

The chain has TRBV28 and TRBJ1-6; 8 positions agree with TRBD1. The CDR3 consists of 18 residues. The germline V gene encodes CDR1 MDHEN and CDR2 SYDVKM. V lost 1 base to trimming and J lost 8 bases; unmatched junction nucleotides: 13. This CDR3 reads CASSLLPRGRGLDSPLHF. Here the CDR3 DNA reads TGTGCCAGCAGTTTATTGCCCCGCGGCAGGGGGCTGGATTCACCCCTCCACTTT.

A remark on this clone: The same CDR3 also results from other DNA sequences found in this sample. This rearrangement joins TRBV19 to TRBJ1-1; D perhaps matches TRBD1 (6 bases). The germline CDR1 and CDR2 sequences are LNHDA and SQIVND (reference sequence). With 5 bases removed from V and 0 bases from J, the gap between germline ends came to 13 bases. The CDR3 has 15 residues. CDR3 nucleotides: TGTGCCAGTAGTCCTCGAACAGGGTTGAACACTGAAGCTTTCTTT. Its translation is CASSPRTGLNTEAFF.

The chain employs TRBV7-3 and TRBJ2-3; D uncertain. Germline CDR1 reads SGHTA; CDR2 reads FQGTGA. The CDR3 is made up of 13 amino acids. V was clipped by 7 bases and J by 2 bases, with 10 bases between them. Written as DNA, the CDR3 is TGTGCCAGCACCGATTTCCCCACAGATACGCAGTATTTT. Translating gives CASTDFPTDTQYF.

The chain has TRBV2 and TRBJ1-1; maybe TRBD1 (5 bases). Trimming left V 4 bases short and J 6 bases short, with 9 bases between. CDR1 is SNHLY and CDR2 is FYNNEI in the germline V gene. This CDR3 spans 12 amino acids. The CDR3 region has the DNA TGTGCCAGCAGTGTAGGGGTTCCTGAAGCTTTCTTT. Protein sequence: CASSVGVPEAFF.

The V and J genes are TRBV18 and TRBJ1-5; possibly TRBD1 for D (5 bases). CDR1 is KGHSH, CDR2 LQKENI, per germline. CDR3 size: 15 residues. V was pared by 2 bases and J by 2 bases, with 10 bases between. The CDR3 protein is CASSPALGGNQPQHF. In nucleotides, the CDR3 is TGTGCCAGCTCACCAGCCCTGGGGGGCAATCAGCCCCAGCATTTT.

This rearrangement joins TRBV5-1 to TRBJ2-2, with 7 bases matching TRBD1. The V gene's germline CDR1 is SGHRS and CDR2 YFSETQ. The CDR3 has 15 amino acids. J gave up 4 bases and V 7 bases, and 10 bases lay outside the gene matches. CDR3 nucleotide sequence: TGCGCCAGCGCTTGGCAGGGGGATGGCACCGGGGAGCTGTTTTTT. Amino acid sequence: CASAWQGDGTGELFF.

The chain is built from TRBV6-2 or TRBV6-3 and TRBJ2-2, with TRBD1 as a possible D gene (6 bases). The ends were cut back, 0 bases at V and 2 bases at J, with 13 bases in the middle. The germline CDR1 and CDR2 sequences are MNHEY and SVGEGT. The CDR3 is 17 residues long. DNA of the CDR3: TGTGCCAGCAGTTACTCGATGCCAGGGGCAAACACCGGGGAGCTGTTTTTT. Its translation is CASSYSMPGANTGELFF.

The V gene is TRBV28, the J gene TRBJ2-2; no firm D call. Looked up from germline, CDR1 is MDHEN and CDR2 is SYDVKM. The V and J ends lost 4 bases and 1 base respectively, with 13 bases between them. There are 16 residues in the CDR3. CDR3 sequence reads: CASSSVPPENTGELFF. Written as DNA, the CDR3 is TGTGCCAGCAGTTCCGTTCCTCCCGAGAACACCGGGGAGCTGTTTTTT.

The chain joins TRBV21-1 to TRBJ2-3; the table's D call of TRBD2 was not tested on the DNA. TRBV21-1 is termed a pseudogene. There are 14 residues in the CDR3. CDR3 DNA: TGTGCCAGCAGTATAGCGGGGGTGGGGGATACGCAGTATTTT. Translation: CASSIAGVGDTQYF.

The chain carries TRBV5-1 and TRBJ2-7, with 9 positions matching TRBD1. The germline V gene encodes CDR1 SGHRS and CDR2 YFSETQ. The V and J ends lost 2 bases and 5 bases, in that order; junction bases with no gene match: 5. This CDR3 contains 14 residues. The CDR3 nucleotides are TGCGCCAGCAGCTTCGGGACAGGGTTCGACGAGCAGTACTTC. This gives the protein CASSFGTGFDEQYF.

This chain connects TRBV25-1 to TRBJ2-7; a possible D gene is TRBD2 (5 bases). Germline assignment: CDR1 MGHDK and CDR2 SYGVNS. The CDR3 spans 15 residues. Trimming took 8 bases from V and 3 from J, leaving 20 bases between them. The CDR3 loop is CASESHKSGIYEQYF. The CDR3 coding sequence is TGTGCCAGCGAGTCCCATAAATCGGGGATCTACGAGCAGTACTTC.

The chain has TRBV2 and TRBJ2-2; 10 bases align to TRBD2. The V gene end was trimmed by 6 bases and the J gene end by 3 bases; junction bases not matched to a gene: 4. CDR3 size: 15 residues. CDR1 SNHLY and CDR2 FYNNEI come from the germline V gene. The CDR3 nucleotides read TGTGCCAGCAGCCTCGGGACTAGCGACACCGGGGAGCTGTTTTTT. This encodes CASSLGTSDTGELFF. The full variable domain, completed using reference TRBV2 and TRBJ2-2, is EPEVTQTPSHQVTQMGQEVILRCVPISNHLYFYWYRQILGQKVEFLVSFYNNEISEKSEIFDDQFSVERPDGSNFTLKIRSTKLEDSAMYFCASSLGTSDTGELFFGEGSRLTVL.

The gene calls are TRBV27 and TRBJ1-5; no reliable D call. V was pared by 0 bases and J by 1 base, with 10 bases between. CDR3 length equals 16 residues. The germline V gene encodes CDR1 MNHEY and CDR2 SMNVEV (reference sequence). CDR3 residues: CASSLSWPSSNQPQHF. The CDR3, as DNA: TGTGCCAGCAGTTTATCCTGGCCGAGCAGCAATCAGCCCCAGCATTTT.

This clone was detected a few times. V and J are TRBV4-3 and TRBJ1-2, with 7 nucleotides matching TRBD1. Trimming took 4 bases from V and 7 from J; bases not matched to a gene: 12. The CDR3 runs 15 residues. Germline-derived CDR1 and CDR2 are LGHNA and YSLEER. The CDR3 bases are TGCGCCAGCAGCCCAGGACAGGTTGAGTCGGTTGGCTACACCTTC. Amino acid sequence: CASSPGQVESVGYTF.

This rearrangement joins TRBV19 to TRBJ1-1; 8 positions match TRBD1. CDR1 and CDR2 (germline): LNHDA, SQIVND (reference sequence). The CDR3 has 13 residues. V shed 3 bases, J shed 3 bases, and the junction held 0 bases outside the gene matches. The chain's CDR3 is CASSMDRDTEAFF. The CDR3 DNA is TGTGCCAGTAGTATGGACAGGGACACTGAAGCTTTCTTT. Full variable domain (missing parts from reference TRBV19 and TRBJ1-1): DGGITQSPKYLFRKEGQNVTLSCEQNLNHDAMYWYRQDPGQGLRLIYYSQIVNDFQKGDIAEGYSVSREKKESFPLTVTSAQKNPTAFYLCASSMDRDTEAFFGQGTRLTVV.

The CDR3 nucleotides read TGCGCCAGCAGCTTGATGCCCGGAGAACAGCCCCAGCATTTT. Amino acid sequence: CASSLMPGEQPQHF. This chain joins TRBV5-1 and TRBJ1-5; no firm D call. The CDR3 length is 14 residues. The ends were cut back, 1 base at V and 7 bases at J, with 12 bases in the middle. CDR1 is SGHRS and CDR2 is YFSETQ in the germline V gene.

V is TRBV3-1 (or the pseudogene TRBV3-2) and J is TRBJ1-1, with unresolved D. V lost 0 bases and J lost 10, with 9 bases in between. Germline V CDR1 and CDR2: LGHDT, YNNKEL (reference sequence). The CDR3 runs 12 residues. The CDR3 reads CASSQDMGGAFF. CDR3 coding DNA: TGTGCCAGCAGCCAAGATATGGGAGGAGCTTTCTTT.

This clone appeared a single time. The rearrangement joins TRBV7-9 to TRBJ2-7; no definite D call. Germline lookup yields CDR1 SEHNR and CDR2 FQNEAQ (reference sequence). Trimming removed 2 bases at V and 6 bases at J, with 17 bases between. CDR3 length: 15 residues. The CDR3 here is CASSLSSTYLPEQYF. DNA for the CDR3: TGTGCCAGCAGCTTATCATCGACCTACCTACCCGAGCAGTACTTC.

To note about this clone: This specimen includes other DNA sequences encoding the same CDR3. The V and J genes are TRBV11-2 and TRBJ1-1; D gene unclear. Trimming cost V 1 base and J 1 base, with 4 bases left between them. The CDR3 sequence is 13 residues long. CDR1 and CDR2 (germline): SGHAT, FQNNGV. The CDR3 region is CASSLGRNTEAFF. CDR3 nucleotide sequence: TGTGCCAGCAGCTTAGGTAGGAACACTGAAGCTTTCTTT.

V and J are TRBV11-1 and TRBJ2-1, with no clear D. Looked up from germline, CDR1 is SGHAT and CDR2 is FQDESV (reference sequence). The CDR3 runs to 11 residues. Trimming left V 1 base short and J 7 bases short, with 2 bases between. The CDR3, as DNA: TGTGCCAGCAGCTTAGGAAATGAGCAGTTCTTC. This gives the protein CASSLGNEQFF.

The chain carries TRBV27 and TRBJ2-3; D gene ambiguous. The CDR3 runs to 13 residues. Germline V gives CDR1 MNHEY, CDR2 SMNVEV (reference sequence). Between the trimmed V and J ends, which lost 6 bases and 2 bases, there was a span of 9 bases. As DNA, the CDR3 is TGTGCCAGCAGGGATTTGGACACAGATACGCAGTATTTT. Translated, it gives CASRDLDTDTQYF.

This chain links TRBV30 with TRBJ1-1, with 8 bases lining up with TRBD1. This CDR3 contains 15 residues. Germline V lookup: CDR1 GTSNPN, CDR2 SVGIG (reference sequence). Germline trimming cut 5 bases from V and 4 bases from J; bases unmatched to any gene: 12. CDR3 residues: CAWVRQGPQITEAFF. DNA of the CDR3: TGTGCCTGGGTGCGACAGGGGCCCCAGATCACTGAAGCTTTCTTT.

CDR3 in DNA: TGTGCCAGCAGCTTAGCAGGTAGCGGGAGCTATGAGCAGTTCTTC. Translated: CASSLAGSGSYEQFF. This chain links TRBV7-2 with TRBJ2-1, with 9 bases fitting TRBD2. Germline CDR1 reads SGHTA; CDR2 reads FQGNSA. This CDR3 is built from 15 residues. J was trimmed by 8 bases and V by 0 bases; bases with no gene match: 5.

The chain carries TRBV7-2 and TRBJ2-7, with 9 bases fitting TRBD2. Unmatched junction bases numbered 8, after V lost 5 bases and J lost 3 bases. Germline values: CDR1 SGHTA, CDR2 FQGNSA. The CDR3 has 15 amino acids. The CDR3 is CASSAWTSEYYEQYF. For the CDR3, the DNA is TGTGCCAGCAGCGCTTGGACTAGCGAATACTACGAGCAGTACTTC.

This chain joins TRBV6-1 and TRBJ2-5; D could derive from TRBD1 or TRBD2 (6 bases each). The V and J ends lost 1 base and 5 bases respectively, with 11 bases between them. Germline CDR1 and CDR2: MNHNS and SASEGT. CDR3 length: 14 residues. DNA of the CDR3: TGTGCCAGCAGTGAAGGGGGGGCCTCGGAGACCCAGTACTTC. This sequence encodes CASSEGGASETQYF.

In its sample, this clone was seen once. V and J are TRBV20-1 and TRBJ2-7; 10 nucleotides align to TRBD1. Germline-derived CDR1 and CDR2 are DFQATT and SNEGSKA (reference sequence). The V and J ends lost 4 bases and 4 bases, in that order; junction bases with no gene match: 4. The CDR3 has 13 amino acids. The CDR3 nucleotides read TGCAGTGCTATTGACAGGGGGCTATACGAGCAGTACTTC. Its translation is CSAIDRGLYEQYF.